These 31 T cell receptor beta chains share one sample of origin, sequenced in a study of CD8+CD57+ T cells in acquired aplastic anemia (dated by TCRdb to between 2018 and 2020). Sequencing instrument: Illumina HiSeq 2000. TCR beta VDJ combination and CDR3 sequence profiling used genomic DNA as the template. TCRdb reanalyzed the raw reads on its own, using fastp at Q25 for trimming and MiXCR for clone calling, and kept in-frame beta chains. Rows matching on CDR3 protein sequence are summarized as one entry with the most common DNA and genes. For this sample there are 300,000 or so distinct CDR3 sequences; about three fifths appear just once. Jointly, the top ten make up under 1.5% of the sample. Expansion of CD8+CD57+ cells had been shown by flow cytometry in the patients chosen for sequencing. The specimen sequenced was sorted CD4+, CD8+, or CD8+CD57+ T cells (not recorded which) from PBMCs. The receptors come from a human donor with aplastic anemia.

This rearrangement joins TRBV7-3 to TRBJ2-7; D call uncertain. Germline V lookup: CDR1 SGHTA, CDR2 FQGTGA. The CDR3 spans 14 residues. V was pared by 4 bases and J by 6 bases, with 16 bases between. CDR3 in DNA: TGTGCCAGCAGCTCAAGGACCCTCAATTTCGAGCAGTACTTC. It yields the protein CASSSRTLNFEQYF.

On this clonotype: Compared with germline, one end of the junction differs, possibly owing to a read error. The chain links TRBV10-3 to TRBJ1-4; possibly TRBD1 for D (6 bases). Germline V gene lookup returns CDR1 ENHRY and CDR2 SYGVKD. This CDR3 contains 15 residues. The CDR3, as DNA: TGTGCCACCAGTGAGTTGATAGGGGGGCAGGAAAAACTGTTTTTT. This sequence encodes CATSELIGGQEKLFF.

In DNA form, the CDR3 reads TGTGCCACAGGCGGGACTGAAGCTTTCTTT. Translated: CATGGTEAFF. The chain joins TRBV7-9 to TRBJ1-1; D gene unclear. V lost 10 bases and J 5 bases, leaving 8 bases between the germline ends. The V gene's germline CDR1 is SEHNR and CDR2 FQNEAQ (reference sequence). This CDR3 comprises 10 residues.

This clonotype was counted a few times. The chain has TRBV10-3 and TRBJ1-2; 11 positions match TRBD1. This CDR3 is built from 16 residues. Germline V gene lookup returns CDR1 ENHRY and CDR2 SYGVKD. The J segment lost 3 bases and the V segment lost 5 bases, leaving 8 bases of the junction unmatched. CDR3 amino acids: CAISRDRGSRDYGYTF. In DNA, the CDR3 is TGTGCCATCAGTCGGGACAGGGGGTCTCGGGACTATGGCTACACCTTC.

The DNA for the CDR3 is TGCGCCAGCACAACCGGGACAGGGGGCTACGAGCAGTACTTC. Residues: CASTTGTGGYEQYF. V and J are TRBV5-1 and TRBJ2-7; 11 nucleotides match TRBD1. Germline V lookup: CDR1 SGHRS, CDR2 YFSETQ. Trimming at V came to 6 bases and at J to 3 bases, leaving 5 bases not matched to a gene. The CDR3 covers 14 residues.

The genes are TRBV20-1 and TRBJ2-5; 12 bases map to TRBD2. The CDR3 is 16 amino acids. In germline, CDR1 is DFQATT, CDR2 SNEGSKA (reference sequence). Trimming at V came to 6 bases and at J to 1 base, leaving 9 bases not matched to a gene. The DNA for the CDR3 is TGCAGTGCCAAGCTAGCGGGAGGGCCATCCCAAGAGACCCAGTACTTC. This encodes CSAKLAGGPSQETQYF.

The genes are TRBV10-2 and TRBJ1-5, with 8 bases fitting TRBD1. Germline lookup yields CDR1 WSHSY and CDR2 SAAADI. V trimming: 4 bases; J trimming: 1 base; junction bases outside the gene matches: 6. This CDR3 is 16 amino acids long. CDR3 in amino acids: CASSVRTGRSNQPQHF. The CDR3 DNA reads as TGCGCCAGCAGTGTTCGGACAGGGCGCAGCAATCAGCCCCAGCATTTT.

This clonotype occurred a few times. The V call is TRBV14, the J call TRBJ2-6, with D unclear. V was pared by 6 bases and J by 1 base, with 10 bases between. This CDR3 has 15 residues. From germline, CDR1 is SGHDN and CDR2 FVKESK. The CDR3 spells CASSPTDSGANVLTF. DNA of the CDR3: TGTGCCAGCAGTCCTACCGATTCTGGGGCCAACGTCCTGACTTTC.

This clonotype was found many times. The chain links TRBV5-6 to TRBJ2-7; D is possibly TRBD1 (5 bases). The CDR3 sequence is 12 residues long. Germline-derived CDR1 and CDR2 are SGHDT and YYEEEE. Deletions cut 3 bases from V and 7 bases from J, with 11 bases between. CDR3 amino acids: CASSSGMGEQYF. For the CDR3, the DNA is TGTGCCAGCAGCTCAGGGATGGGGGAGCAGTACTTC.

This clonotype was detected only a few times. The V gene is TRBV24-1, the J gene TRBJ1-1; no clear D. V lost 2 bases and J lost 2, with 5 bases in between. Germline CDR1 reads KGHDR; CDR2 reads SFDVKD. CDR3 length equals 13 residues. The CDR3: CATSDSANTEAFF. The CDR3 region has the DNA TGTGCCACCAGTGATTCGGCTAACACTGAAGCTTTCTTT.

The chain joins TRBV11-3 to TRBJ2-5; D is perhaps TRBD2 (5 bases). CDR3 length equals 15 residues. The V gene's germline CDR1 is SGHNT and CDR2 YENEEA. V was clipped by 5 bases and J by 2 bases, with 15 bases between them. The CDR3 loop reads CASSPGVAGQETQYF. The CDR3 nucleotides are TGTGCCAGCAGCCCCGGGGTAGCAGGTCAAGAGACCCAGTACTTC.

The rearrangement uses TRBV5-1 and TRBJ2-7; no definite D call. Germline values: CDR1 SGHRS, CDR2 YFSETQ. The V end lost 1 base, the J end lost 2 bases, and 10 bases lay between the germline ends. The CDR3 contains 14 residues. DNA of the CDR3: TGCGCCAGCAGCTTGTCGCACGGTGCCTACGAGCAGTACTTC. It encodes CASSLSHGAYEQYF.

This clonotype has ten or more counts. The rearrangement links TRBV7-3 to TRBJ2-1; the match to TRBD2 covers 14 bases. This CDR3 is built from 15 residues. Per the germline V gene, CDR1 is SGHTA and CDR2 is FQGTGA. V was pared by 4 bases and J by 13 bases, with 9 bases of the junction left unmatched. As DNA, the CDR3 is TGTGCCAGCAGCTATAGTGGGACTAGCGGGAGTCATCAGTTCTTC. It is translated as CASSYSGTSGSHQFF.

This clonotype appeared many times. DNA of the CDR3: TGTGCCAGTAGCGAAACATTCCAGGGAAACTATGGCTACACCTTC. It encodes CASSETFQGNYGYTF. This chain joins TRBV19 and TRBJ1-2; tentative D call: TRBD1 (5 bases). CDR1 LNHDA and CDR2 SQIVND come from the germline V gene (reference sequence). The CDR3 is 15 amino acids. V shed 6 bases and J shed 2 bases, with 16 bases lying between them.

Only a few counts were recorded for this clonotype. The CDR3 region is CASSPRDDEQYF. DNA for the CDR3: TGTGCCAGTAGTCCTAGGGACGACGAGCAGTACTTC. The genes are TRBV19 and TRBJ2-7, with D tentatively TRBD1 or TRBD2 (5 bases each). This CDR3 is built from 12 residues. Germline values: CDR1 LNHDA, CDR2 SQIVND (reference sequence). The ends were cut back, 5 bases at V and 5 bases at J, with 10 bases in the middle.

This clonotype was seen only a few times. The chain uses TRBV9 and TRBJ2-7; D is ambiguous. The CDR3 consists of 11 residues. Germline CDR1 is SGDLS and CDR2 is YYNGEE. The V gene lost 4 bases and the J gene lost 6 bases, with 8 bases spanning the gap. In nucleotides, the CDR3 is TGTGCCAGCAGCCCAGGAAGCGAGCAGTACTTC. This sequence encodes CASSPGSEQYF.

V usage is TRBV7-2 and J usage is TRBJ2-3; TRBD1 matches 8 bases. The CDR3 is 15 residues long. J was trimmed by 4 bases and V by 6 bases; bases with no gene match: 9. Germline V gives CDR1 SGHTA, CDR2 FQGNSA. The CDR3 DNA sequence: TGTGCCAGCAGTGACGGGACAGGCTCCTCAGATACGCAGTATTTT. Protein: CASSDGTGSSDTQYF.

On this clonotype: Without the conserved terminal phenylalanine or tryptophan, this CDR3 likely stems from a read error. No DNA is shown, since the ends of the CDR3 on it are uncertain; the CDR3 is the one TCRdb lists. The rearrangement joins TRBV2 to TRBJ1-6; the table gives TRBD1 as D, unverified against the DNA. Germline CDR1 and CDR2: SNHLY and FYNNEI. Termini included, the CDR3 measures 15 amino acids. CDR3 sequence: CASSVTGFGDYTFGS.

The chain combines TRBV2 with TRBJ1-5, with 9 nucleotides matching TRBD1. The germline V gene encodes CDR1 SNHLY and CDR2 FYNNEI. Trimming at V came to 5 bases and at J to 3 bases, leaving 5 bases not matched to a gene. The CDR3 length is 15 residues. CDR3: CASSPGTGPNQPQHF. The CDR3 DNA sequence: TGTGCCAGCAGTCCCGGGACAGGGCCCAATCAGCCCCAGCATTTT. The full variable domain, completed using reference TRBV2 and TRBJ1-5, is EPEVTQTPSHQVTQMGQEVILRCVPISNHLYFYWYRQILGQKVEFLVSFYNNEISEKSEIFDDQFSVERPDGSNFTLKIRSTKLEDSAMYFCASSPGTGPNQPQHFGDGTRLSIL.

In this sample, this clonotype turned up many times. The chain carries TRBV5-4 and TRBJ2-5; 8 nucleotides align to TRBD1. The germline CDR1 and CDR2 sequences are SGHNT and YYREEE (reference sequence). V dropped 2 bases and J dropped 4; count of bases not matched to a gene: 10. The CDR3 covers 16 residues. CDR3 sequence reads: CASSLGQDRGGETQYF. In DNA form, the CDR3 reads TGTGCCAGCAGCTTAGGCCAAGACAGGGGTGGAGAGACCCAGTACTTC.

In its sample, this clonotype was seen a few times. The CDR3 coding sequence is TGTGCCACCAGCAGAGATGAGACATCTGAAGCTTTCTTT. Amino acids: CATSRDETSEAFF. The V gene is TRBV15, the J gene TRBJ1-1; D is ambiguous. CDR3 length: 13 amino acids. The V gene's germline CDR1 is LNHNV and CDR2 YYDKDF (reference sequence). V was pared by 0 bases and J by 6 bases, with 8 bases between.

The DNA of the CDR3 is TGCGCCAGCAGTGCCCTTTCTCTCTACAATGAGCAGTTCTTC. This encodes CASSALSLYNEQFF. This chain uses TRBV10-2 with TRBJ2-1; D gene ambiguous. The CDR3 is 14 residues long. Germline V gives CDR1 WSHSY, CDR2 SAAADI. V was trimmed by 4 bases and J by 3 bases, leaving 10 bases between them.

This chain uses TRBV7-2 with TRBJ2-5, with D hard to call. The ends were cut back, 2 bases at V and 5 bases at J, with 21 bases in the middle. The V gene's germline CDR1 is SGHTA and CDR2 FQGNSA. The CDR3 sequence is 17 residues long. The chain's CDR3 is CASSLRLEGKGGETQYF. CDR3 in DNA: TGTGCCAGCAGCTTAAGGCTAGAAGGGAAAGGTGGGGAGACCCAGTACTTC.

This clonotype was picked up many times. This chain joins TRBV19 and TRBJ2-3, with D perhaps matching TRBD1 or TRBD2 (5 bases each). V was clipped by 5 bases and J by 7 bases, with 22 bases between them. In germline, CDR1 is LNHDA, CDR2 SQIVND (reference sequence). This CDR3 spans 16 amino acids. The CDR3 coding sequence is TGTGCCAGTAGTGATCCGGGACGGAGTTCTTTGAATACGCAGTATTTT. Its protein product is CASSDPGRSSLNTQYF.

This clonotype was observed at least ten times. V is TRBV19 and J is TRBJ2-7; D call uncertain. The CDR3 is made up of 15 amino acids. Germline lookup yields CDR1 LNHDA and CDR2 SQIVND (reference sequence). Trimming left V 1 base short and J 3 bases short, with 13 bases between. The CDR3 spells CASSIVGNLRYEQYF. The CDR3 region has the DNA TGTGCCAGTAGTATAGTAGGGAACCTACGCTACGAGCAGTACTTC. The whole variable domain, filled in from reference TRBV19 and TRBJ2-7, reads DGGITQSPKYLFRKEGQNVTLSCEQNLNHDAMYWYRQDPGQGLRLIYYSQIVNDFQKGDIAEGYSVSREKKESFPLTVTSAQKNPTAFYLCASSIVGNLRYEQYFGPGTRLTVT.

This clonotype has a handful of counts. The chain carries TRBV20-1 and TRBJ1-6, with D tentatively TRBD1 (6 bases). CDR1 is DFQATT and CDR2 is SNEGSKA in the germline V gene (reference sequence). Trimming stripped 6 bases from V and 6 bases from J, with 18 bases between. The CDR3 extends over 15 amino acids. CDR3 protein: CSAPEWGHPNSPLHF. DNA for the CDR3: TGCAGTGCCCCGGAGTGGGGGCACCCTAATTCACCCCTCCACTTT.

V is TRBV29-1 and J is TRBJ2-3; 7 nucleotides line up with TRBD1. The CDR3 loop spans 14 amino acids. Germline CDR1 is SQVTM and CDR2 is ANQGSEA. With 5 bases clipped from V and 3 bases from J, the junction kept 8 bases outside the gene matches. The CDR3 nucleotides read TGCAGCGTTAAGCCGACAGGGTGGACAGATACGCAGTATTTT. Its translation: CSVKPTGWTDTQYF.

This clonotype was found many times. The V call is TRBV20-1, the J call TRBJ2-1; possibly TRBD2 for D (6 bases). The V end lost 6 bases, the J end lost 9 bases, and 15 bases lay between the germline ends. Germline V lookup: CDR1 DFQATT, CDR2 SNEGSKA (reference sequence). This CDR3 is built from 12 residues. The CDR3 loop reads CSAHYTSFEQFF. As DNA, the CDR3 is TGCAGTGCCCATTACACTAGCTTTGAGCAGTTCTTC.

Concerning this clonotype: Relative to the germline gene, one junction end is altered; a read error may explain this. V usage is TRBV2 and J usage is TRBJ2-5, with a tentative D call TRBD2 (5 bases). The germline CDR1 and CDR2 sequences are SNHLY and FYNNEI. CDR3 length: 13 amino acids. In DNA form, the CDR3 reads TGTGCCAGCAGCGGGGTTAGCGTGGAGACCCAGCACTTC. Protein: CASSGVSVETQHF. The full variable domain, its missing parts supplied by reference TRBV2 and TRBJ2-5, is EPEVTQTPSHQVTQMGQEVILRCVPISNHLYFYWYRQILGQKVEFLVSFYNNEISEKSEIFDDQFSVERPDGSNFTLKIRSTKLEDSAMYFCASSGVSVETQHFGPGTRLLVL.

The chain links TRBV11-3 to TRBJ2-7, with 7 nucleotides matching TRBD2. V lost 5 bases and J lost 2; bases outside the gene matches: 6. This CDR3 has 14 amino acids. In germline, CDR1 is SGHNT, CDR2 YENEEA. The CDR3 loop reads CASSPLAEPYEQYF. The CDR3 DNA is TGTGCCAGCAGCCCCCTAGCGGAACCCTACGAGCAGTACTTC. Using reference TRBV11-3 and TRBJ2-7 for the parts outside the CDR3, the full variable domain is EAGVVQSPRYKIIEKKQPVAFWCNPISGHNTLYWYLQNLGQGPELLIRYENEEAVDDSQLPKDRFSAERLKGVDSTLKIQPAELGDSAVYLCASSPLAEPYEQYFGPGTRLTVT.

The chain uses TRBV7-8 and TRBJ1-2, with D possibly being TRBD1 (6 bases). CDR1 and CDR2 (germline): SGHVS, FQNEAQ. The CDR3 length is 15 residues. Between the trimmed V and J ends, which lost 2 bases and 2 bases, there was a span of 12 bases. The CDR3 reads CASSLRGDPNYGYTF. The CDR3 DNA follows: TGTGCCAGCAGCTTAAGGGGGGACCCGAACTATGGCTACACCTTC.